This T cell receptor (beta chain) is from a study of T cells in Graves' hyperthyroidism and ophthalmopathy (dated by TCRdb to the late 2010s). Some background on the complete study: Peripheral blood samples were taken at the time of initial diagnosis, prior to any treatment. To identify distinguishing TCR V-J signatures, a discovery cohort of 100 patients was used, comprising 43 with Graves' ophthalmopathy and approximately 58 with stable Graves' hyperthyroidism. According to the paper, TCR Vbeta CDR3 sequencing was carried out on over 130 peripheral blood samples, which came from some 41 ophthalmopathy, under 80 hyperthyroidism and approximately 17 progressor patients. The approximately 100 discovery patients were divided at random into training and test sets in a 7:3 ratio. An independent validation cohort of some 18 hyperthyroidism patients and 15 or so patients who later progressed to ophthalmopathy tested prospective prediction of ophthalmopathy. In roughly six Graves' hyperthyroidism patients, the study also compared T-cell repertoires from thyroid tissue with T-cell repertoires from blood. After sampling, hyperthyroidism patients received methimazole starting at 30 mg daily, and ophthalmopathy patients received high-dose intravenous methylprednisolone.

The paper's findings and limits, for the study overall: In validation, the model predicted progression to ophthalmopathy a median of around six months before onset, with approximately 71% sensitivity and roughly 79% specificity. In cross-validation, a model built on a 13 V-J signature told ophthalmopathy apart from stable hyperthyroidism with roughly 87% sensitivity and around 81% specificity, and in testing the same model reached 80%/75%. Blood samples also contained most of the expanded thyroid clonotypes (frequency above 0.001), which suggests that blood repertoires may reflect thyroid immune responses. No statistical method was used to set the sample size in advance, and investigators knew the group allocation.

The CDR1 and CDR2 encoded by the germline V gene are SQVTM and ANQGSEA. The CDR3 contains 12 residues, cysteine and phenylalanine counted. The retained sequence is limited to the CDR3, 36 bases, with the frame set at the first base. Relative to germline, V is missing 7 bases and J is missing 6 bases, with 8 bases of the junction outside any gene match. Comment on this clonotype: The antigen it binds to is not known. One base away there is no much larger clone; base qualities are not given.

Amplification of TCR beta CDR3 regions was carried out from RNA transcripts. The TCR CDR3 was subjected to a first round of RT-PCR using the HTBI primer set and the Qiagen OneStep RT-PCR kit. A second multiplex PCR round built the libraries, followed by size selection and purification. Sequencing of the libraries was done on an Illumina HiSeq2000 using paired-end 100 bp reads. As for how the authors treated the data: SOAPnuke was used to process the raw data, throwing out any read that contained adapters or uncalled bases, had a mean Phred below 15, or lacked an exact constant-primer or identifier match. COPE v1.2.5 was used to merge the high-quality paired reads, and each unique nucleotide sequence was defined as a clonotype. Clonotypes were aligned to IMGT TRBV, TRBD and TRBJ reference segments using MiTCR v1.1. The analysis included only V-J combinations with a frequency above 0.0001, which together covered more than 99% of the repertoires. A TCS score was defined as the ratio of F50 (clonal expansion) to E x V (chaos), with BLOSUM62-based TCRdist applied between CDR3 peptides within each V-J. Welch's t-statistics and random forest reduced 500 to 550 V-J features to 13, which were used in a naive Bayes classifier (R e1071). TCRdb cleaned the public reads at Q25 with fastp, built clones with MiXCR and kept in-frame beta chains. Rows with a matching CDR3 protein are joined into one entry that keeps the most common DNA and genes. V and J calls and clone size were set by TCRdb, not the authors. The sample has around 400,000 distinct CDR3 sequences on record, less than 15% of them singletons. Around a tenth of the sample comes from the top ten.

Graves' hyperthyroidism was defined as stable when no progression to ophthalmopathy occurred over 18 months of follow-up. Hyperthyroidism patients were newly diagnosed, with disease duration under 2 months, and aged 18 to 65 years. Any patient with an uncontrolled infection, another autoimmune disease, pregnancy or lactation was excluded. Diagnoses relied on clinical symptoms, serum thyroxine and TRAb, thyroid ultrasound and orbital computed tomography. PBMCs were isolated from 10 ml of fresh peripheral blood by Ficoll-Paque density gradient centrifugation. Total RNA was extracted with Trizol reagent, and quality was checked on an Agilent 2100 Bioanalyzer.

The sample comprised blood. This receptor was obtained from a woman under 30 with Graves' hyperthyroidism. In this chain, TRBV29-1 is recombined with TRBJ1-2, with TRBD1 identical over 7 junction bases. The CDR3 protein sequence reads: CSARQGVNGYTF. The nucleotide sequence is given as TGCAGCGCCCGACAGGGAGTAAATGGCTACACCTTC.